The rows below give T cell receptor beta chains drawn from one sample of a study of blood T cell repertoires in COVID-19. Sequencing was performed with immunoSEQ multiplex PCR; in TCRdb, only in-frame clones are kept and a portion is missing. The data contain a few hundred thousand clones, roughly 90% of them singletons. Sequencing was done on a sample of PBMCs or T cells enriched from blood (not recorded which). The receptor source for this set is a woman in her 40s who had recovered from COVID-19. Each CDR3 is given with its conserved first and last residue. D genes are given only for firm matches. Some rows have no size entry. The others give once, few or many, or a class for an expanded clone.

>TRBD2|.|TRBJ2-7|TRBV19
CACLAGGVYEQYF
TGTGCCTGCCTAGCGGGAGGTGTCTACGAGCAGTACTTC
>TRBD1|once|TRBJ2-7|TRBV7-8
CASSLAGTGMYEQYF
TGTGCCAGCAGCTTAGCCGGGACAGGGATGTACGAGCAGTACTTC
>TRBD2|.|TRBJ2-5|TRBV11-2
CASRNLLAGTMGVQYF
TGTGCCAGCAGGAATCTACTAGCGGGGACAATGGGGGTCCAGTACTTC
>.|.|TRBJ2-7|TRBV14
CASSRALRRDPYEQYF
TGTGCCAGCAGCCGAGCTCTACGGCGGGACCCCTACGAGCAGTACTTC
>TRBD2|few|TRBJ2-5|TRBV6-5
CASQRTSGTEETQYF
TGTGCCAGCCAAAGGACTAGCGGGACAGAGGAGACCCAGTACTTC
>TRBD1|.|TRBJ1-2|TRBV7-9
CASRPAGGSGNYGYTF
TGTGCCAGCAGACCAGCAGGGGGAAGTGGTAACTATGGCTACACCTTC
>.|.|TRBJ2-3|TRBV6-1
CASSVLESATITDTQYF
TGTGCCAGCAGTGTCCTCGAAAGCGCTACCATCACAGATACGCAGTATTTT
>.|.|TRBJ2-7|TRBV4-1
CASSQGTSRYEQYF
TGCGCCAGCAGCCAAGGCACTAGCAGGTACGAGCAGTACTTC
>TRBD2|few|TRBJ2-4|TRBV7-9
CASSLAWTSGRATNIQYF
TGTGCCAGCAGCTTAGCCTGGACTAGCGGGAGGGCCACAAACATTCAGTACTTC
>TRBD2|.|TRBJ2-7|TRBV7-2
CASSLREGDYEQYF
TGTGCCAGCAGCTTACGGGAGGGAGACTACGAGCAGTACTTC
>.|.|TRBJ1-1|TRBV19
CASSFSGNTEAFF
TGTGCCAGTAGTTTCTCCGGGAACACTGAAGCTTTCTTT
>.|once|TRBJ2-5|TRBV5-1
CASKRSLGVREETQYF
TGCGCCAGCAAAAGATCCCTCGGGGTGAGAGAGGAGACCCAGTACTTC
>TRBD1|.|TRBJ2-3|TRBV11-2
CASSLETGGKDTQYF
TGTGCCAGCAGCTTAGAGACAGGGGGAAAAGATACGCAGTATTTT
>TRBD1|.|TRBJ1-1|TRBV10-1
CASSESRQGVNTEAFF
TGCGCCAGCAGTGAGTCAAGGCAGGGGGTCAACACTGAAGCTTTCTTT
>TRBD1|.|TRBJ1-2|TRBV7-8
CASSIDSGQGGYGYTF
TGTGCCAGCAGCATAGACTCCGGACAGGGAGGCTATGGCTACACCTTC
>TRBD1|once|TRBJ1-3|TRBV5-1
CASSWDRGSGNTIYF
TGCGCCAGCAGCTGGGACAGGGGTAGTGGAAACACCATATATTTT
>.|once|TRBJ1-1|TRBV12-3/TRBV12-4
CASSPQLATEAFF
TGTGCCAGCAGTCCCCAGTTGGCCACTGAAGCTTTCTTT
>TRBD1|.|TRBJ1-5|TRBV6-2/TRBV6-3
CASSSTGDSNQPQHF
TGTGCCAGCAGTTCGACAGGGGACAGCAATCAGCCCCAGCATTTT
>TRBD2|.|TRBJ2-1|TRBV5-1
CASSNSGRGTLEQFF
TGCGCCAGCAGCAATAGCGGGAGGGGGACCCTCGAGCAGTTCTTC
>TRBD1|.|TRBJ1-1|TRBV7-2
CASSLVRTGATEAFF
TGTGCCAGCAGCTTAGTTCGGACAGGGGCGACTGAAGCTTTCTTT
>.|few|TRBJ1-1|TRBV18
CASSKPGLTEAFF
TGTGCCAGCTCAAAGCCGGGGTTGACTGAAGCTTTCTTT
>TRBD2|.|TRBJ2-3|TRBV27
CASSTLPGTSGITDTQYF
TGTGCCAGCAGTACCCTCCCCGGGACTAGCGGAATCACAGATACGCAGTATTTT
>TRBD2|.|TRBJ2-1|TRBV18
CASSPNPRGRYNEQFF
TGTGCCAGCTCACCAAACCCTCGCGGGAGATACAATGAGCAGTTCTTC
>TRBD1|.|TRBJ1-2|TRBV3-1/TRBV3-2
CASSQEDRSYGYTF
TGTGCCAGCAGCCAAGAGGACAGGTCCTATGGCTACACCTTC
>.|few|TRBJ1-1|TRBV5-1
CASSFGQGGHEAFF
TGCGCCAGCAGCTTTGGGCAGGGAGGGCATGAAGCTTTCTTT
>.|few|TRBJ1-2|TRBV6-4
CASSDSRQRGYTF
TGTGCCAGCAGTGACTCTCGGCAGCGCGGCTACACCTTC
>.|.|TRBJ1-1|TRBV29-1
CSVGDVPAGTEAFF
TGCAGCGTTGGAGACGTCCCGGCGGGCACTGAAGCTTTCTTT
>TRBD2|.|TRBJ2-3|TRBV10-2
CASSGILAGIHNSPQSTDTQYF
TGCGCCAGCAGTGGTATACTAGCGGGAATACATAATTCGCCCCAGAGCACAGATACGCAGTATTTT
>.|.|TRBJ1-2|TRBV4-1
CASSQAGLRAGYTF
TGCGCCAGCAGCCAAGCCGGGTTGAGAGCCGGCTACACCTTC
>TRBD1|.|TRBJ1-5|TRBV7-9
CASSRTGGGNQPQHF
TGTGCCAGCAGCCGGACAGGGGGGGGTAATCAGCCCCAGCATTTT
>TRBD2|.|TRBJ2-1|TRBV4-2
CASSQWTSGIRGGEQFF
TGTGCCAGCAGCCAATGGACTAGCGGGATTAGGGGGGGTGAGCAGTTCTTC
>.|.|TRBJ1-2|TRBV10-2
CATVLRVNYGYTF
TGCGCCACCGTTCTCAGGGTGAACTATGGCTACACCTTC
>.|.|TRBJ1-3|TRBV9
CASSQFLGNTIYF
TGTGCCAGCAGTCAATTTTTGGGAAACACCATATATTTT
>TRBD1|few|TRBJ2-1|TRBV7-7
CASSAGQGLWDEQFF
TGTGCTAGCAGCGCGGGACAGGGCCTCTGGGATGAGCAGTTCTTC
>TRBD2|.|TRBJ2-7|TRBV6-5
CASRGSGRGGEQYF
TGTGCCAGCAGGGGTAGCGGGAGGGGAGGCGAGCAGTACTTC
>.|.|TRBJ1-5|TRBV6-5
CASIPLGRGNQPQHF
TGTGCCAGCATTCCCTTGGGCAGGGGCAATCAGCCCCAGCATTTT
>.|.|TRBJ1-5|TRBV3-1/TRBV3-2
CASSPMGGKQPQHF
TGTGCCAGCAGCCCAATGGGGGGGAAGCAGCCCCAGCATTTT
>TRBD1|.|TRBJ2-2|TRBV19
CASSVRDRDTGELFF
TGTGCCAGTAGTGTCCGGGACAGAGACACCGGGGAGCTGTTTTTT
>TRBD2|.|TRBJ2-2|TRBV27
CASSRGTSGILGELFF
TGTGCCAGCAGCCGAGGGACTAGCGGGATTCTCGGGGAGCTGTTTTTT
>.|.|TRBJ2-1|TRBV18
CASSPQRASSYNEQFF
TGTGCCAGCTCACCTCAGCGGGCGAGCTCCTACAATGAGCAGTTCTTC
>.|once|TRBJ1-4|TRBV6-1
CASSEFYSGSSNEKLFF
TGTGCCAGCAGTGAATTTTATAGCGGCTCAAGTAATGAAAAACTGTTTTTT
>TRBD2|few|TRBJ2-1|TRBV5-1
CASSSQRDYNEQFF
TGCGCCAGCAGCTCGCAGCGGGATTACAATGAGCAGTTCTTC
>TRBD1|.|TRBJ1-1|TRBV23-1
CASRLQGHGLPEAFF
TGCGCCAGCAGGTTACAGGGGCATGGGTTACCTGAAGCTTTCTTT
>TRBD2|.|TRBJ2-1|TRBV2
CASINGRALYNEQFF
TGTGCCAGTATTAACGGGAGGGCCTTGTACAATGAGCAGTTCTTC
>.|.|TRBJ2-1|TRBV15
CATSRGSASYNEQFF
TGTGCCACCAGCAGAGGAAGCGCCTCCTACAATGAGCAGTTCTTC
>.|.|TRBJ1-2|TRBV4-1
CASSPGVANYGYTF
TGCGCCAGCAGCCCAGGGGTAGCTAACTATGGCTACACCTTC
>.|.|TRBJ2-4|TRBV19
CATSTGLAKNIQYF
TGTGCCACTTCGACAGGCCTAGCCAAAAACATTCAGTACTTC